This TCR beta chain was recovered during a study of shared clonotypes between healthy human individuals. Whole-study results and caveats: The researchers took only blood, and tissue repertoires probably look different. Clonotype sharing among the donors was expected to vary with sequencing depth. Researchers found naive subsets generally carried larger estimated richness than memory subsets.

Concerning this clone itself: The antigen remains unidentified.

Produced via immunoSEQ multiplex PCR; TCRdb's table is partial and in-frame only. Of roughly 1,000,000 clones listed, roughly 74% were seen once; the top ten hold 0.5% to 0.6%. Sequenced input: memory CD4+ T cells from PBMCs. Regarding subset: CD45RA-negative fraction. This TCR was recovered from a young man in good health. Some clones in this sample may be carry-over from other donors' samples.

CDR3 coding DNA: TGCAGCGTTCGGGAACAGGGTGGTCAGCCCCAGCATTTT. Translating it yields CSVREQGGQPQHF. V usage is TRBV29-1 and J usage is TRBJ1-5; tentatively, D is TRBD1 (6 bases). This CDR3 has 13 residues. With 5 bases removed from V and 6 bases from J, the gap between germline ends came to 14 bases. The V gene's germline CDR1 is SQVTM and CDR2 ANQGSEA.